This is a list of T cell receptor beta chains from one sample in a study of blood T cell repertoires in COVID-19. Libraries were prepared by immunoSEQ multiplex PCR; TCRdb keeps only in-frame clonotypes and omits some of them. The sample holds fewer than 450,000 clones; about nine tenths are singletons and the top ten take around 12%. Sequences were obtained from peripheral blood. The receptors originated from a woman aged 45-65 years with COVID-19, enrolled during active disease. Both conserved end residues are part of each CDR3. The D gene is left open where the match is weak. The size field is filled for only some rows; it gives once, few, many or a size class.

J	D	size	V	CDR3	DNA
TRBJ2-3	TRBD2	-	TRBV7-6	CASSLVGGGPTDTQYF	TGTGCCAGCAGCTTAGTTGGCGGGGGGCCCACAGATACGCAGTATTTT
TRBJ2-3	TRBD2	-	TRBV4-1	CASGTSGETDTQYF	TGCGCCAGCGGGACTAGCGGGGAAACAGATACGCAGTATTTT
TRBJ2-2	-	-	TRBV5-1	CASSQNTGELFF	TGCGCCAGCAGCCAGAACACCGGGGAGCTGTTTTTT
TRBJ1-1	TRBD1	-	TRBV27	CASRMTGSNTEAFF	TGTGCCAGCAGGATGACAGGGTCTAACACTGAAGCTTTCTTT
TRBJ1-1	-	few	TRBV6-1	CASSEHQTEAFF	TGTGCCAGCAGTGAACATCAGACTGAAGCTTTCTTT
TRBJ1-6	-	-	TRBV19	CASSIEGGRNSPLHF	TGTGCCAGTAGTATAGAAGGAGGGAGAAATTCACCCCTCCACTTT
TRBJ1-2	-	-	TRBV2	CASIGADGYTF	TGTGCCAGCATAGGGGCTGATGGCTACACCTTC
TRBJ2-1	-	-	TRBV6-6	CASSRTSGGAAYNEQFF	TGTGCCAGCAGTCGGACCTCGGGGGGCGCAGCTTATAATGAGCAGTTCTTC
TRBJ1-1	-	-	TRBV30	CAWSLQGNTEAFF	TGTGCCTGGAGTCTACAGGGGAACACTGAAGCTTTCTTT
TRBJ2-3	TRBD1	-	TRBV18	CASSPRTGIDTQYF	TGTGCCAGCTCACCCCGGACAGGGATAGATACGCAGTATTTT
TRBJ1-2	-	once	TRBV2	CASREGYGYTF	TGTGCCAGCAGAGAGGGTTACGGCTACACCTTC
TRBJ2-7	TRBD2	-	TRBV7-2	CASRPSGVLLEQYF	TGTGCCAGCAGGCCCAGCGGGGTCCTCCTAGAGCAGTACTTC
TRBJ1-1	-	few	TRBV11-2	CASSLERNTEAFF	TGTGCCAGCAGCTTAGAGCGCAACACTGAAGCTTTCTTT
TRBJ2-3	TRBD1	-	TRBV24-1	CATSDPGQGGTDTQYF	TGTGCCACCAGTGATCCGGGACAGGGGGGTACAGATACGCAGTATTTT
TRBJ1-5	TRBD1	-	TRBV6-6	CASSGGTGNYQPQHF	TGTGCCAGCAGCGGGGGGACAGGGAATTATCAGCCCCAGCATTTT
TRBJ2-3	-	-	TRBV5-1	CASSLEGGGTQYF	TGCGCCAGCAGCTTGGAAGGCGGAGGTACGCAGTATTTT
TRBJ1-2	-	-	TRBV20-1	CSASRGNYGYTF	TGCAGTGCTAGTAGGGGGAATTATGGCTACACCTTC
TRBJ1-1	-	-	TRBV6-2/TRBV6-3	CASSLQLNTEAFF	TGTGCCAGCAGCCTACAGTTGAACACTGAAGCTTTCTTT
TRBJ2-3	-	-	TRBV19	CASRTAGGVADTQYF	TGTGCCAGTAGAACGGCAGGAGGGGTGGCAGATACGCAGTATTTT
TRBJ2-2	-	-	TRBV9	CASSVDPPPGVRGELFF	TGTGCCAGCAGCGTAGATCCTCCCCCAGGGGTCAGGGGGGAGCTGTTTTTT
TRBJ2-1	-	once	TRBV6-2/TRBV6-3	CASSFWRGDEQFF	TGTGCCAGCAGTTTCTGGCGGGGCGATGAGCAGTTCTTC
TRBJ1-5	TRBD1	-	TRBV2	CASSDKGTGNQPQHF	TGTGCCAGCAGTGATAAGGGGACAGGGAATCAGCCCCAGCATTTT
TRBJ1-2	-	-	TRBV7-2	CASSLSANYGYTF	TGTGCCAGCAGCTTGAGCGCTAACTATGGCTACACCTTC
TRBJ2-7	-	-	TRBV27	CASSFERLPLEQYF	TGTGCCAGCAGTTTTGAGCGGCTCCCGCTCGAGCAGTACTTC
TRBJ2-3	TRBD1	-	TRBV19	CASSPSTGQAQYF	TGTGCCAGTAGTCCCTCGACAGGGCAGGCGCAGTATTTT
TRBJ2-3	TRBD2	-	TRBV19	CASSALGGDADTQYF	TGTGCCAGTAGTGCCTTGGGGGGGGATGCAGATACGCAGTATTTT
TRBJ1-2	TRBD1	once	TRBV15	CATSRGQGGYGYTF	TGTGCCACCAGCAGAGGACAGGGTGGCTATGGCTACACCTTC
TRBJ1-2	-	-	TRBV6-5	CASSYSDRRGRTF	TGTGCCAGCAGTTACTCAGACCGTCGCGGGAGGACCTTC
TRBJ2-2	-	-	TRBV3-1/TRBV3-2	CASSQSTGELFF	TGTGCCAGCAGCCAGAGCACCGGGGAGCTGTTTTTT
TRBJ2-7	TRBD1	-	TRBV30	CACTTGGKVGEQYF	TGTGCCTGTACAACAGGGGGCAAAGTAGGCGAGCAGTACTTC
TRBJ2-3	TRBD2	once	TRBV5-1	CASSPHGSGGTDTQYF	TGCGCCAGCAGCCCCCATGGTAGCGGGGGTACAGATACGCAGTATTTT
TRBJ1-4	TRBD1	-	TRBV4-2	CASSHISDRAVEKLFF	TGTGCCAGCAGCCACATTAGCGACAGGGCGGTTGAAAAACTGTTTTTT
TRBJ1-1	-	-	TRBV19	CASSITARAFF	TGTGCCAGTAGTATTACGGCTAGAGCTTTCTTT
TRBJ1-2	TRBD1	-	TRBV3-1/TRBV3-2	CASSQGTGGSGYTF	TGTGCCAGCAGCCAAGGGACAGGGGGGTCTGGCTACACCTTC
TRBJ2-7	-	-	TRBV9	CASSVGGDPYEQYF	TGTGCCAGCAGCGTAGGCGGGGACCCCTACGAGCAGTACTTC
TRBJ1-3	TRBD1	-	TRBV9	CASSGHKAGGDGNTIYF	TGTGCCAGCAGCGGACATAAGGCAGGGGGCGACGGAAACACCATATATTTT
TRBJ2-2	-	-	TRBV5-1	CASTITGELFF	TGCGCCAGCACCATCACCGGGGAGCTGTTTTTT
TRBJ2-1	TRBD2	-	TRBV25-1	CASSGQRGAYYNEQFF	TGTGCCAGCAGTGGACAGCGGGGGGCTTACTACAATGAGCAGTTCTTC
TRBJ1-4	TRBD1	-	TRBV3-1/TRBV3-2	CASTNIIDRGGKLFF	TGTGCCAGCACTAATATCATAGACAGGGGCGGAAAACTGTTTTTT
TRBJ1-3	-	few	TRBV7-3	CASSLGGGNTIYF	TGTGCCAGCAGCTTAGGAGGGGGAAACACCATATATTTT
TRBJ1-2	-	-	TRBV5-1	CASSSDPGSYGYTF	TGCGCCAGCAGTTCGGACCCTGGGAGCTATGGCTACACCTTC
TRBJ1-1	-	-	TRBV12-3/TRBV12-4	CASSFGGGAEAFF	TGTGCCAGCAGTTTCGGGGGAGGAGCTGAAGCTTTCTTT
TRBJ1-1	TRBD1	once	TRBV18	CASSLLPTGENEAFF	TGTGCCAGCTCACTTCTACCCACAGGGGAAAATGAAGCTTTCTTT